Below are 12 T cell receptor beta chains sequenced from a single sample in a study of cytomegalovirus exposure and HLA in healthy donors. Sequencing used immunoSEQ multiplex PCR; TCRdb keeps in-frame clones, though not all of them. The repertoire consists of fewer than 120,000 clones, with roughly 89% occurring once and the leading ten covering about 2%. Sample: PBMCs. These receptors were collected from a woman in her late teens or twenties in good health and CMV-seronegative.

This clone was recorded once. In DNA, the CDR3 is TGCAGCGCCCGGACAGCTGAGTCCTACGAGCAGTACTTC. Translating gives CSARTAESYEQYF. This chain connects TRBV29-1 to TRBJ2-7; D may be TRBD1 (6 bases). The CDR3 is 13 amino acids. Germline V gene sequence: CDR1 SQVTM, CDR2 ANQGSEA. Between the trimmed V and J ends, which lost 7 bases and 1 base, there was a span of 14 bases.

The chain carries TRBV29-1 and TRBJ2-1; possible D gene TRBD2, 5 bases. Germline V gene sequence: CDR1 SQVTM, CDR2 ANQGSEA. Trimming stripped 5 bases from V and 0 bases from J, with 11 bases between. This CDR3 spans 14 amino acids. This chain's CDR3 is CSVRRGSSYNEQFF. The CDR3 DNA follows: TGCAGCGTTCGTCGGGGAAGCTCCTACAATGAGCAGTTCTTC.

The chain recombines TRBV11-2 with TRBJ1-1, with TRBD1 identical over 8 bases. The CDR3 has 11 amino acids. The V segment lost 5 bases and the J segment 8 bases; nucleotides outside the gene matches: 1. CDR1 is SGHAT and CDR2 is FQNNGV in the germline V gene. The CDR3 coding sequence is TGTGCCAGCAGCCGACAGGGGGAAGCTTTCTTT. Protein product: CASSRQGEAFF.

The chain links TRBV5-5 to TRBJ1-2; unclear D gene. Germline V lookup: CDR1 SGHKS, CDR2 YYEKEE (reference sequence). V was cut by 0 bases and J by 8 bases, with 14 bases left in between. The CDR3 totals 14 residues. CDR3 residues: CASSLEPSVSGYTF. CDR3 DNA sequence: TGTGCCAGCAGCTTGGAACCTTCGGTGAGCGGCTACACCTTC.

This clone was seen a few times. The chain uses TRBV28 and TRBJ1-2; a weak D match, TRBD1 (6 bases). Germline V lookup: CDR1 MDHEN, CDR2 SYDVKM. The CDR3 extends over 15 amino acids. The V gene lost 6 bases and the J gene lost 6 bases, with 20 bases spanning the gap. CDR3 in DNA: TGTGCCAGCAGCCAGCCGCAGAGGGGACATGATGGCTACACCTTC. It codes for CASSQPQRGHDGYTF.

CDR3 loop: CASTLEDYNEQFF. For the CDR3, the DNA is TGTGCCAGCACCCTGGAGGATTACAATGAGCAGTTCTTC. This rearrangement joins TRBV6-6 to TRBJ2-1; D perhaps matches TRBD2 (5 bases). V was clipped by 7 bases and J by 4 bases, with 11 bases between them. There are 13 residues in the CDR3. Germline V gives CDR1 MNHNY, CDR2 SVGAGI (reference sequence).

This clone was recorded only once. CDR3: CASSRQGEQETQYF. The CDR3 nucleotides are TGCGCCAGCAGCCGACAGGGCGAGCAAGAGACCCAGTACTTC. The chain is built from TRBV4-1 and TRBJ2-5; 7 bases line up with TRBD1. The length of the CDR3 is 14 residues. Looked up from germline, CDR1 is MGHRA and CDR2 is YSYEKL. With V trimmed by 4 bases and J by 2 bases, 4 bases remained unmatched.

This sequence joins TRBV11-2 and TRBJ2-2, with TRBD2 matching 9 bases. The CDR3 has 17 residues. Germline V gene data show CDR1 as SGHAT and CDR2 as FQNNGV. V was pared by 4 bases and J by 1 base, with 7 bases of the junction left unmatched. This CDR3 is CASSSRLAGVNTGELFF. CDR3 DNA: TGTGCCAGCAGCTCCCGGTTAGCGGGGGTGAACACCGGGGAGCTGTTTTTT. The complete variable domain, with remaining parts taken from reference TRBV11-2 and TRBJ2-2, reads EAGVAQSPRYKIIEKRQSVAFWCNPISGHATLYWYQQILGQGPKLLIQFQNNGVVDDSQLPKDRFSAERLKGVDSTLKIQPAKLEDSAVYLCASSSRLAGVNTGELFFGEGSRLTVL.

V usage is TRBV6-6 and J usage is TRBJ1-1; D is undetermined. This CDR3 region has 15 residues. CDR1 and CDR2 (germline): MNHNY, SVGAGI (reference sequence). Trimming removed 0 bases from V and 4 bases from J, with 12 bases in between. The CDR3 sequence is CASSYSQQHGTEAFF. CDR3 in DNA: TGTGCCAGCAGTTACTCGCAACAACATGGCACTGAAGCTTTCTTT.

The CDR3 spells CASSQGGGSSYEQYF. DNA for the CDR3: TGTGCCAGCAGCCAAGGCGGCGGGAGTTCCTACGAGCAGTACTTC. The V call is TRBV4-2, the J call TRBJ2-7, with 7 bases identical to TRBD2. Germline loops: CDR1 LGHNA, CDR2 YNFKEQ. With V trimmed by 1 base and J by 1 base, 4 bases remained unmatched. The CDR3 has 15 residues.

This chain links TRBV4-3 with TRBJ2-5; 7 bases map to TRBD2. The CDR3 runs to 15 residues. Germline assignment: CDR1 LGHNA and CDR2 YSLEER. Unmatched junction bases numbered 12, after V lost 6 bases and J lost 5 bases. CDR3 sequence reads: CASRRGFGAGETQYF. For the CDR3, the DNA is TGCGCCAGCAGGCGGGGGTTTGGGGCCGGTGAGACCCAGTACTTC.

This chain joins TRBV9 and TRBJ1-6, with D perhaps matching TRBD1 (6 bases). Germline CDR1 reads SGDLS; CDR2 reads YYNGEE. Deletions cut 1 base from V and 7 bases from J, with 9 bases between. This CDR3 has 14 residues. Written as DNA, the CDR3 is TGTGCCAGCAGCGTACAGGGGTCCAATTCACCCCTCCACTTT. Amino acids: CASSVQGSNSPLHF.